Sequencing of this TCR beta chain was carried out in a study of cytomegalovirus exposure and HLA in healthy donors. The repertoire was sequenced with immunoSEQ multiplex PCR; TCRdb's copy has only in-frame clones and lacks some. The top ten clones hold 4% of a sample with under 130,000 clones, 70% to 90% of them seen once. Specimen: PBMCs. This TCR derives from a woman aged 18-35 years in good health and CMV-seropositive.

CDR3 DNA: TGTGCCAGCAGCTTAGAAGGGGGAGCTCCCTACGAGCAGTACTTC. Protein: CASSLEGGAPYEQYF. The chain links TRBV7-3 to TRBJ2-7; possible D gene TRBD1, 6 bases. Per germline, CDR1 SGHTA and CDR2 FQGTGA. Trimming removed 2 bases from V and 2 bases from J, with 13 bases in between. This CDR3 contains 15 residues.